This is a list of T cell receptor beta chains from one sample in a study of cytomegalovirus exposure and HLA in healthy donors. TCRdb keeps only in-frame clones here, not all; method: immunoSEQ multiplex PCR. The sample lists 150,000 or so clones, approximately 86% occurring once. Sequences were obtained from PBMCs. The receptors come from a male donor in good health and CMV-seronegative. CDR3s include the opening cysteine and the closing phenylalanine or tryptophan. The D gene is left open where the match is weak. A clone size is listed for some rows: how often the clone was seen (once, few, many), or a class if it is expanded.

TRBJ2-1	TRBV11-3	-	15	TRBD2	CASSLVTSGDNEQFF	TGTGCCAGCAGCTTAGTGACTAGCGGGGACAATGAGCAGTTCTTC
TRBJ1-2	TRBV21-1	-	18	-	CASSKAGTGTCPAYGYTF	TGTGCCAGCAGCAAAGCGGGGACAGGGACTTGTCCTGCCTATGGCTACACCTTC
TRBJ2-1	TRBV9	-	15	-	CASSVSGPSYNEQFF	TGTGCCAGCAGCGTTAGCGGACCCTCCTACAATGAGCAGTTCTTC
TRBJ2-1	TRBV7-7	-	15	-	CASSLGQGGINEQFF	TGTGCCAGCAGCTTAGGACAGGGCGGGATAAATGAGCAGTTCTTC
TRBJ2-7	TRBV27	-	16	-	CASRLTAGARTYEQYF	TGTGCCAGCAGACTTACTGCGGGGGCGCGGACCTACGAGCAGTACTTC
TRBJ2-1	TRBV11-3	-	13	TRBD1	CASSLDRGNEQFF	TGTGCCAGCAGCTTAGACAGGGGGAATGAGCAGTTCTTC
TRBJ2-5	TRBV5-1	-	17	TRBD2	CASSLAPGLAGGETQYF	TGCGCCAGCAGCTTGGCCCCGGGACTAGCGGGAGGGGAGACCCAGTACTTC
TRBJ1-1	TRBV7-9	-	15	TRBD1	CASSSDRVENTEAFF	TGTGCCAGCAGCTCCGACAGGGTGGAGAACACTGAAGCTTTCTTT
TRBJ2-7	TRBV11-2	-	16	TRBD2	CASSSLRLAGGYEQYF	TGTGCCAGCAGCTCCTTGAGACTAGCGGGGGGCTACGAGCAGTACTTC
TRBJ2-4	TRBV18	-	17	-	CASSPQQVELAKNIQYF	TGTGCCAGCTCACCACAGCAGGTGGAACTAGCCAAAAACATTCAGTACTTC
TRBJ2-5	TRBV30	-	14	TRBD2	CAWSPGLAQETQYF	TGTGCCTGGAGTCCCGGACTAGCCCAAGAGACCCAGTACTTC
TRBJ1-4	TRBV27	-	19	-	CASSPSGGPLFATNEKLFF	TGTGCCAGCAGTCCCTCAGGAGGGCCACTCTTTGCAACTAATGAAAAACTGTTTTTT
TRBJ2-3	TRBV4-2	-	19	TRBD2	CASSQAISRGSGITDTQYF	TGTGCCAGCAGCCAAGCGATTAGTCGCGGTAGCGGGATAACAGATACGCAGTATTTT
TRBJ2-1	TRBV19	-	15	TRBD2	CASSIQRGELNEQFF	TGTGCCAGTAGTATTCAGCGGGGGGAACTCAATGAGCAGTTCTTC
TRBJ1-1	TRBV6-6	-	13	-	CASSYSSRAEAFF	TGTGCCAGCAGTTACTCGAGCAGGGCAGAGGCTTTCTTT
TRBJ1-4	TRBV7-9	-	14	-	CASSRTGFNEKLFF	TGTGCCAGCAGCCGTACAGGGTTCAATGAAAAACTGTTTTTT
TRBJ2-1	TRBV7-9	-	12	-	CSSSLVARGQFF	TGTTCCAGCAGCTTAGTAGCCCGGGGGCAGTTCTTC
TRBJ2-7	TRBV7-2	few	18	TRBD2	CASSLGLRTSGRAYEQYF	TGTGCCAGCAGCTTAGGACTTAGGACTAGCGGGAGGGCTTACGAGCAGTACTTC
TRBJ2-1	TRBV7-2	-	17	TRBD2	CASIRGVGGSSYNEQFF	TGTGCCAGCATCCGAGGGGTCGGCGGGAGCTCCTACAATGAGCAGTTCTTC
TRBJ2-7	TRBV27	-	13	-	CASSLGRAYEQYF	TGTGCCAGCAGTTTAGGCAGGGCTTACGAGCAGTACTTC
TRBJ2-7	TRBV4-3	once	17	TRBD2	CASSQDFGGRYSYEQYF	TGCGCCAGCAGCCAAGATTTCGGCGGGAGGTACTCCTACGAGCAGTACTTC
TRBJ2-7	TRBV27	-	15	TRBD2	CASSYNLGRAGEQYF	TGTGCCAGCAGCTATAACCTCGGGAGGGCCGGCGAGCAGTACTTC
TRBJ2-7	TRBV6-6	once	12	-	CASSYGPYEQYF	TGTGCCAGCAGTTACGGCCCCTACGAGCAGTACTTC
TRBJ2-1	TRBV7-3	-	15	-	CASSPRLGGGDEQFF	TGTGCCAGCAGCCCCCGGTTAGGGGGTGGCGATGAGCAGTTCTTC
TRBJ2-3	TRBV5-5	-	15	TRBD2	CASQAGGPATDTQYF	TGTGCCAGTCAAGCGGGGGGGCCGGCCACAGATACGCAGTATTTT
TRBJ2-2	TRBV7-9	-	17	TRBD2	CASSSPGREGNTGELFF	TGTGCCAGCAGCTCCCCGGGTCGGGAGGGGAACACCGGGGAGCTGTTTTTT
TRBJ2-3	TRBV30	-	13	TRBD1	CAQTRGRQDTQYF	TGTGCCCAAACCAGGGGGCGCCAAGATACGCAGTATTTT
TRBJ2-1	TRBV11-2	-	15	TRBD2	CASSHYQRGFDEQFF	TGTGCCAGCAGCCACTACCAGCGGGGGTTCGATGAGCAGTTCTTC
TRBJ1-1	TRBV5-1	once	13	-	CASSSQGYTEAFF	TGCGCCAGCAGCTCACAGGGTTACACTGAAGCTTTCTTT
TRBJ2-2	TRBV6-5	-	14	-	CASSYLTGAGELFF	TGTGCCAGCAGTTACCTAACAGGAGCCGGGGAGCTGTTTTTT
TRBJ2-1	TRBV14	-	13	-	CASSLSMANEQFF	TGTGCCAGCAGCCTTAGCATGGCCAATGAGCAGTTCTTC
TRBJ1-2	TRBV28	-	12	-	CASSSLGYGYTF	TGTGCCAGCAGCTCCCTAGGTTATGGCTACACCTTC
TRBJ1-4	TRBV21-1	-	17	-	CASSPTREARTNEKLFF	TGTGCCAGCAGCCCGACCCGCGAGGCCAGAACTAATGAAAAACTGTTTTTT
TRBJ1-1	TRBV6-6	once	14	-	CASSNRVLNTEAFF	TGTGCCAGCAGTAACAGGGTGCTGAACACTGAAGCTTTCTTT
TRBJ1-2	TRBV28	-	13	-	CASSLAGNYGYTF	TGTGCCAGCAGTTTAGCGGGGAACTATGGCTACACCTTC
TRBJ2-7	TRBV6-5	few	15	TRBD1	CASRPPGTGVHEQYF	TGTGCCAGCAGACCCCCCGGGACAGGGGTCCACGAGCAGTACTTC
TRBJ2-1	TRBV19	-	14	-	CASSPGGFHNEQFF	TGTGCCAGTAGCCCGGGTGGGTTCCACAATGAGCAGTTCTTC
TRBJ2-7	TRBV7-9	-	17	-	CASSLDFRTIRPLEQYF	TGTGCCAGCAGCTTAGATTTTCGAACTATAAGACCTCTCGAGCAGTACTTC
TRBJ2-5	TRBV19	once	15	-	CASSIFTTGQETQYF	TGTGCCAGTAGTATTTTTACGACAGGTCAGGAGACCCAGTACTTC
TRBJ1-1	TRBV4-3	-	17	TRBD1	CASSQDWTGGRLTEAFF	TGCGCCAGCAGCCAAGACTGGACAGGGGGTCGTCTGACTGAAGCTTTCTTT
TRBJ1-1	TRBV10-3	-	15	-	CAISESLGSGTEAFF	TGTGCCATCAGTGAGTCATTAGGGAGTGGAACTGAAGCTTTCTTT
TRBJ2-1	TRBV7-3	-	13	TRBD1	CASTSTGVGEQFF	TGTGCCAGTACTTCGACAGGGGTAGGTGAGCAGTTCTTC
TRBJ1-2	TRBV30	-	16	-	CAWSVGGHGGRYGYTF	TGTGCCTGGAGTGTAGGGGGACATGGGGGCCGATATGGCTACACCTTC
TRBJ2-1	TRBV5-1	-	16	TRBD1	CASTAQTTGVYNEQFF	TGCGCCAGCACGGCACAAACTACAGGGGTCTACAATGAGCAGTTCTTC
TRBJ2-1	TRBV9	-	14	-	CASSAAQTHSEQFF	TGTGCCAGCAGCGCTGCACAGACGCACAGTGAGCAGTTCTTC
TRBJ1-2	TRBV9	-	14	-	CASSVEAGNYGYTF	TGTGCCAGCAGCGTAGAGGCAGGAAACTATGGCTACACCTTC
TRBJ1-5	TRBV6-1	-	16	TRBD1	CASSEPRQGRYQPQHF	TGTGCCAGCAGTGAACCTCGACAGGGCCGTTATCAGCCCCAGCATTTT
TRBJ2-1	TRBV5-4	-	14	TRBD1	CASYRTGDTNEQFF	TGTGCCTCTTATAGGACAGGGGATACCAATGAGCAGTTCTTC
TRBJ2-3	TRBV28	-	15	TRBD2	CASSTAGVRTDTQYF	TGTGCCAGCAGTACCGCGGGAGTTCGCACAGATACGCAGTATTTT
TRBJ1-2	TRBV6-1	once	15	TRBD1	CASSQTRTGSYGYTF	TGTGCCAGCAGCCAAACTCGGACAGGGTCCTATGGCTACACCTTC
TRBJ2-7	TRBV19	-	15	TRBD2	CASSLRLAEPDEQYF	TGTGCCAGTAGTTTACGGCTAGCGGAACCGGATGAGCAGTACTTC